This T cell receptor (beta chain) comes out of a study of cytomegalovirus exposure and HLA in healthy donors. TCRdb's copy holds only in-frame clones and misses some; the assay was immunoSEQ multiplex PCR. The sample holds about 190,000 clones, about four fifths seen once. There are 15 residues in the CDR3. CDR1 MRHNA and CDR2 SNTAGT come from the germline V gene. V was clipped by 3 bases and J by 0 bases, with 8 bases between them. The specimen was PBMCs. This chain connects TRBV6-4 to TRBJ2-2; TRBD1 might be the D (5 bases). The sequence was collected from a man aged 18 to 30 in good health and CMV-seropositive. The chain's CDR3 is CASSEGPSNTGELFF. DNA for the CDR3: TGTGCCAGCAGTGAGGGGCCATCGAACACCGGGGAGCTGTTTTTT.